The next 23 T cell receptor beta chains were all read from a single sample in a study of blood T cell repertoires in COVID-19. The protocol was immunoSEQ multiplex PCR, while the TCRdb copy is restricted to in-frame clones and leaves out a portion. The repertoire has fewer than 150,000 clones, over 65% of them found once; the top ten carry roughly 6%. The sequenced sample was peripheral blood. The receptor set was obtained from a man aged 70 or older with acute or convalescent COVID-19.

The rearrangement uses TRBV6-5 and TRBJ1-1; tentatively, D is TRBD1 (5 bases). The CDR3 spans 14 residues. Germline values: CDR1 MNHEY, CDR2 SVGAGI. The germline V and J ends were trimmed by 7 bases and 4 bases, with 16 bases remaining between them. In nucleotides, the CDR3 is TGTGCCAGCATAAGGAGGGGAAAGGGCACTGAAGCTTTCTTT. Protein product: CASIRRGKGTEAFF.

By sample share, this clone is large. The CDR3 spells CASSSGLGTDTQYF. CDR3 nucleotides: TGTGCCAGCAGCTCGGGACTAGGCACAGATACGCAGTATTTT. This chain links TRBV7-3 with TRBJ2-3, with 8 bases aligning to TRBD2. V lost 4 bases to trimming and J lost 1 base; unmatched junction nucleotides: 1. Per germline, CDR1 SGHTA and CDR2 FQGTGA. The CDR3 is 14 residues long.

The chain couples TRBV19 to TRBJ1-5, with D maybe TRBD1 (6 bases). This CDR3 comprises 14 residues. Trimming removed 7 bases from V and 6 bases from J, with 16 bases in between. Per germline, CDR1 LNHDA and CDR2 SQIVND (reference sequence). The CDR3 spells CASNWGQIGQPQHF. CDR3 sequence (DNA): TGTGCCAGTAATTGGGGGCAAATAGGTCAGCCCCAGCATTTT.

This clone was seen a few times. Here the CDR3 reads CASSFDRNYEQYF. The CDR3 region has the DNA TGTGCCAGCAGCTTTGACAGGAACTACGAGCAGTACTTC. The genes are TRBV7-3 and TRBJ2-7, with D maybe TRBD1 (6 bases). Trimming shortened V by 3 bases and J by 3 bases, and 9 bases separated the two germline ends. Germline loops: CDR1 SGHTA, CDR2 FQGTGA. There are 13 residues in the CDR3.

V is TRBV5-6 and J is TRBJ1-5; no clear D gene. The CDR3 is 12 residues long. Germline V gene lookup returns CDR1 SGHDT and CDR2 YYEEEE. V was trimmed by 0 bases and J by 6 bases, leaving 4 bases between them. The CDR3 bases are TGTGCCAGCAGCTTGGGCAGTCAGCCCCAGCATTTT. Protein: CASSLGSQPQHF.

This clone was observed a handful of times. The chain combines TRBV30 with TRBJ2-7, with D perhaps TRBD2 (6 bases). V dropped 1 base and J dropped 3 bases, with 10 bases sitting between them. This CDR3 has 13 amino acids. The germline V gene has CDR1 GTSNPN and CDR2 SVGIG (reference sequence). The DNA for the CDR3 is TGTGCCTGGAGTGGTCAGGGAGGCTACGAGCAGTACTTC. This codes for CAWSGQGGYEQYF.

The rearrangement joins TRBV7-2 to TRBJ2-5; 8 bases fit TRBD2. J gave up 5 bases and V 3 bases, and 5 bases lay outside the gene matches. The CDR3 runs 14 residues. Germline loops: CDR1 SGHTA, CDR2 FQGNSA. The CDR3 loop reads CASSFQRGLETQYF. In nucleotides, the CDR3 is TGTGCCAGCAGCTTTCAGCGGGGGTTGGAGACCCAGTACTTC.

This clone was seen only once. In DNA, the CDR3 is TGTGCCAGCAGCCAAACGGGGGGGGGTTATAGCAATCAGCCCCAGCATTTT. Translation gives CASSQTGGGYSNQPQHF. V and J are TRBV3-1 (or the pseudogene TRBV3-2) and TRBJ1-5; weak D call: TRBD1 (5 bases). V gave up 2 bases and J gave up 0 bases, with 14 bases separating them. CDR1 LGHDT and CDR2 YNNKEL come from the germline V gene (reference sequence). This CDR3 comprises 17 residues.

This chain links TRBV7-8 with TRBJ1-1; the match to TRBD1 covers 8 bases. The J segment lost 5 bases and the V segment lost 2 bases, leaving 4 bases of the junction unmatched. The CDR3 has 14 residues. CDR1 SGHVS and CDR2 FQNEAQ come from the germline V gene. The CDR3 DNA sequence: TGTGCCAGCAGCTTAAGCACAGGGGGGACTGAAGCTTTCTTT. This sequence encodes CASSLSTGGTEAFF.

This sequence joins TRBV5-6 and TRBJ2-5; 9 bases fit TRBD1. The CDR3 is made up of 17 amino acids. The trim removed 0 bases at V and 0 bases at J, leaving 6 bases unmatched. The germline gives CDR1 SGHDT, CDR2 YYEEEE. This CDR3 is CASSLGWDRANQETQYF. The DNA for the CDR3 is TGTGCCAGCAGCTTGGGATGGGACAGGGCTAACCAAGAGACCCAGTACTTC.

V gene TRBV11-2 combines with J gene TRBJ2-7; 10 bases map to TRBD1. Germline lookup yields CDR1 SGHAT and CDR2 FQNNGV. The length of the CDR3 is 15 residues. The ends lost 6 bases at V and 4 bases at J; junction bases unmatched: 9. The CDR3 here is CASRISGQGRYEQYF. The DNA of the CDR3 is TGTGCCAGCAGGATATCGGGACAGGGGAGATACGAGCAGTACTTC.

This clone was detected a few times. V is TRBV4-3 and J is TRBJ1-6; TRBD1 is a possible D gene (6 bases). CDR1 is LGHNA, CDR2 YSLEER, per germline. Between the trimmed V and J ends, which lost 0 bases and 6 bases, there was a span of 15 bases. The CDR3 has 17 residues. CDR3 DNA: TGCGCCAGCAGCCAAGATCGTAGGGGGTACTTTAATTCACCCCTCCACTTT. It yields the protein CASSQDRRGYFNSPLHF.

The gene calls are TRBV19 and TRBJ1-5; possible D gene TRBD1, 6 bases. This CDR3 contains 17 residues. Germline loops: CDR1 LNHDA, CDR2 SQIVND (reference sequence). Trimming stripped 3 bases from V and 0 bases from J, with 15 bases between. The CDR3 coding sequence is TGTGCCAGTAGTATCTTACTGACAGGAAATAGCAATCAGCCCCAGCATTTT. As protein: CASSILLTGNSNQPQHF.

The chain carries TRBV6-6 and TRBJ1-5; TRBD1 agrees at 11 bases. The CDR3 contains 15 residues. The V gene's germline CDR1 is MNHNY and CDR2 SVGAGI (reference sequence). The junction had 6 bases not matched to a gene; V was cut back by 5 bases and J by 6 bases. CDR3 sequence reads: CASSPGTGGSQPQHF. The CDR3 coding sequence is TGTGCCAGCAGTCCCGGGACAGGGGGTTCTCAGCCCCAGCATTTT.

CDR3 loop: CASRNHPGTGGLGYTF. DNA for the CDR3: TGTGCCAGTAGAAACCACCCCGGGACAGGGGGCTTGGGCTACACCTTC. The chain employs TRBV19 and TRBJ1-2; 12 bases align to TRBD1. Trimming removed 6 bases from V and 8 bases from J; junction bases left unmatched: 13. The CDR3 consists of 16 residues. The germline gives CDR1 LNHDA, CDR2 SQIVND (reference sequence).

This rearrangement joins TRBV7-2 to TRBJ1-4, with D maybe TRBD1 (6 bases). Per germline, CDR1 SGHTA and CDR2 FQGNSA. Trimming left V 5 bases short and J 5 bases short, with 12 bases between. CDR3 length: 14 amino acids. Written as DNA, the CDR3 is TGTGCCAGCAGCCTGACAGGCGGGAATGAAAAACTGTTTTTT. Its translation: CASSLTGGNEKLFF.

The CDR3 DNA sequence: TGTGCCAGCTCACCACCCGGGACACCTGTGCCCCTCCACTTT. This translates into CASSPPGTPVPLHF. The chain has TRBV18 and TRBJ1-6; D might be TRBD1 (6 bases). Germline V gene data show CDR1 as KGHSH and CDR2 as LQKENI. The length of the CDR3 is 14 residues. V lost 0 bases and J 13 bases, leaving 13 bases between the germline ends. Looking up the rest from reference TRBV18 and TRBJ1-6 gives the full variable domain: NAGVMQNPRHLVRRRGQEARLRCSPMKGHSHVYWYRQLPEEGLKFMVYLQKENIIDESGMPKERFSAEFPKEGPSILRIQQVVRGDSAAYFCASSPPGTPVPLHFGNGTRLTVT.

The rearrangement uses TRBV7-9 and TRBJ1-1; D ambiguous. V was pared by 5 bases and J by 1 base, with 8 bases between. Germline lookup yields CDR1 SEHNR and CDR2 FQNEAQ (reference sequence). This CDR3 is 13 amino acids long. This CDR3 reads CASSPNRNTEAFF. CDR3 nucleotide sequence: TGTGCCAGCAGCCCAAACAGGAACACTGAAGCTTTCTTT. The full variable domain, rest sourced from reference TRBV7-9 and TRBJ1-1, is DTGVSQNPRHKITKRGQNVTFRCDPISEHNRLYWYRQTLGQGPEFLTYFQNEAQLEKSRLLSDRFSAERPKGSFSTLEIQRTEQGDSAMYLCASSPNRNTEAFFGQGTRLTVV.

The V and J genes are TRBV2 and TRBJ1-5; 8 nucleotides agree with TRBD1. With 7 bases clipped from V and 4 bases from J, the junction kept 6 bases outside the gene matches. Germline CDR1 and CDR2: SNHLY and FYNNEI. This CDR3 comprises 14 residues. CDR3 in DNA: TGTGCCAGCAACCCGGGACAGGCTAATCAGCCCCAGCATTTT. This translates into CASNPGQANQPQHF.

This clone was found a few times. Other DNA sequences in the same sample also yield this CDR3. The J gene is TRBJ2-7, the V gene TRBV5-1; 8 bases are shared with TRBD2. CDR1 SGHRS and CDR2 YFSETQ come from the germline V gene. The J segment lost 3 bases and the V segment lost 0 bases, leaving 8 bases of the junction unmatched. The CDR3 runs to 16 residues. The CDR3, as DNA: TGCGCCAGCAGCTTGGCGGGAGCGGGAGATCTCTACGAGCAGTACTTC. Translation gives CASSLAGAGDLYEQYF.

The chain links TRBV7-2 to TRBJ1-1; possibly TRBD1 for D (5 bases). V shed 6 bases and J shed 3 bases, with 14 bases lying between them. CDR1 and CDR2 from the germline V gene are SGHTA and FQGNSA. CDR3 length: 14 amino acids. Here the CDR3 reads CASSDAGTYTEAFF. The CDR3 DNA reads TGTGCCAGCAGTGACGCGGGGACTTACACTGAAGCTTTCTTT.

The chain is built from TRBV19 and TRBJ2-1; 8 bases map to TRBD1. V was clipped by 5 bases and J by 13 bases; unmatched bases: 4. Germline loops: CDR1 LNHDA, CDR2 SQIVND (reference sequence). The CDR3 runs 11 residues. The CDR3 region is CASSRGQGQFF. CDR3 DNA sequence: TGTGCCAGTAGTCGCGGACAGGGCCAGTTCTTC.

The CDR3 DNA reads as TGCGCCAGCAGCTTGGACAGGACAGGAGACGAGCAGTACTTC. Translated: CASSLDRTGDEQYF. V usage is TRBV5-1 and J usage is TRBJ2-7; the match to TRBD1 covers 7 bases. This CDR3 comprises 14 residues. CDR1 and CDR2 (germline): SGHRS, YFSETQ. With 0 bases clipped from V and 5 bases from J, the junction kept 5 bases outside the gene matches.